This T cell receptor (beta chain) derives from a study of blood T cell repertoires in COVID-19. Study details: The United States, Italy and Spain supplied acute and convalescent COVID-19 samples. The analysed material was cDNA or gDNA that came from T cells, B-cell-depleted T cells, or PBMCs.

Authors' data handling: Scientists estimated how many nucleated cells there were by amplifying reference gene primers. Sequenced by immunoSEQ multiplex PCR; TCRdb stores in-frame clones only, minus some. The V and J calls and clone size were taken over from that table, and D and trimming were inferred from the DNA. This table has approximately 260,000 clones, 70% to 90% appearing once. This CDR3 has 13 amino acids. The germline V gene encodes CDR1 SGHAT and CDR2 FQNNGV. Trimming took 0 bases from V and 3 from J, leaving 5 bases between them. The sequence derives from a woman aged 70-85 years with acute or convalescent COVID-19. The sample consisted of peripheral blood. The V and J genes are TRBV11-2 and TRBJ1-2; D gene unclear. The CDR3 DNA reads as TGTGCCAGCAGCTTAGATCTAGACTATGGCTACACCTTC. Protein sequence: CASSLDLDYGYTF.